The subject of this entry is one T cell receptor beta chain. Germline V gene lookup returns CDR1 SGHDT and CDR2 YYEEEE. Trimming removed 0 bases at V and 3 bases at J, with 10 bases between. The length of the CDR3 is 15 residues. This specimen belongs to a study of shared clonotypes between healthy human individuals. This was a deep-level run. Here immunoSEQ multiplex PCR was the method, and the copy in TCRdb shows in-frame clones only, minus some. This sample yields over 400,000 clones, of which about 96% are seen a single time; under 0.065% belongs to the top ten. The TCR sequence derives from a woman younger than 45 in good health. Sequencing used naive CD4+ T cells sorted from blood. Subset reported: CD45RA+ positively selected. This chain connects TRBV5-6 to TRBJ2-1; no firm D call. This CDR3 reads CASSLGRSSYNEQFF. The CDR3 DNA sequence: TGTGCCAGCAGCTTGGGGCGGAGTAGCTACAATGAGCAGTTCTTC.